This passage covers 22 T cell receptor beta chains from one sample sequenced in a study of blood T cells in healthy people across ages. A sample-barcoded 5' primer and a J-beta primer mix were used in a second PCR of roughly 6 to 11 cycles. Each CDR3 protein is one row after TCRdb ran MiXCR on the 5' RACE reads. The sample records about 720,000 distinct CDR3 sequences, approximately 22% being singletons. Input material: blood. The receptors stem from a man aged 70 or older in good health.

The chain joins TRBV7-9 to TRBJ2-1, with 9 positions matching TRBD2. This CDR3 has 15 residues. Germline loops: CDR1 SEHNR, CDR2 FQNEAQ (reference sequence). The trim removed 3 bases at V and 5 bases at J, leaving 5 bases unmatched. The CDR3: CASSFKLAGHNEQFF. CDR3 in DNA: TGTGCCAGCAGCTTTAAACTAGCGGGTCACAATGAGCAGTTCTTC. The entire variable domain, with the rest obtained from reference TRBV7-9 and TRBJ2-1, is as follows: DTGVSQNPRHKITKRGQNVTFRCDPISEHNRLYWYRQTLGQGPEFLTYFQNEAQLEKSRLLSDRFSAERPKGSFSTLEIQRTEQGDSAMYLCASSFKLAGHNEQFFGPGTRLTVL.

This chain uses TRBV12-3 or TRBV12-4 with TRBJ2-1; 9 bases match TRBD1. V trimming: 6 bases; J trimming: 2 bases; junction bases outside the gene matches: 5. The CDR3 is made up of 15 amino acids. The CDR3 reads CASSSRDRAYNEQFF. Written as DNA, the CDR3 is TGTGCCAGCAGCTCCCGGGACAGGGCCTACAATGAGCAGTTCTTC.

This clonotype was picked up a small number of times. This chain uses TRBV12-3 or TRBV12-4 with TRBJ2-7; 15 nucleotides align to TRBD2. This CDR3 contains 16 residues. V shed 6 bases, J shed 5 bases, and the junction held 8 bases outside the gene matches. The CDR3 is CASSRTSGGALNEQYF. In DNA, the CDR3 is TGTGCCAGCAGCCGGACTAGCGGGGGGGCCTTGAACGAGCAGTACTTC.

The CDR3 reads CASSIDQFSYEQYF. In DNA form, the CDR3 reads TGTGCCAGTAGTATTGATCAGTTCTCCTACGAGCAGTACTTC. The J gene is TRBJ2-7, the V gene TRBV19, with D hard to call. The CDR3 runs to 14 residues. Germline CDR1 LNHDA, CDR2 SQIVND (reference sequence). V was trimmed by 3 bases and J by 0 bases, leaving 9 bases between them.

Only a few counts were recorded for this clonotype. The CDR3 DNA reads as TGTGCCAGCTCATCATTAGCGGGTGGTTACTCCTACGAGCAGTACGTC. The encoded protein is CASSSLAGGYSYEQYV. The chain has TRBV18 and TRBJ2-7; 7 bases agree with TRBD2. With V trimmed by 5 bases and J by 0 bases, 10 bases remained unmatched. Germline V gene sequence: CDR1 KGHSH, CDR2 LQKENI. This CDR3 spans 16 amino acids.

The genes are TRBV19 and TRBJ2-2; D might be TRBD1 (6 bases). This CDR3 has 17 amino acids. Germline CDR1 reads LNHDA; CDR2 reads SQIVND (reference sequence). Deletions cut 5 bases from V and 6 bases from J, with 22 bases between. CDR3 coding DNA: TGTGCCAGTAGTCGAAGCCAGGGGTCCCTACTAGCCGGGGAGCTGTTTTTT. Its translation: CASSRSQGSLLAGELFF.

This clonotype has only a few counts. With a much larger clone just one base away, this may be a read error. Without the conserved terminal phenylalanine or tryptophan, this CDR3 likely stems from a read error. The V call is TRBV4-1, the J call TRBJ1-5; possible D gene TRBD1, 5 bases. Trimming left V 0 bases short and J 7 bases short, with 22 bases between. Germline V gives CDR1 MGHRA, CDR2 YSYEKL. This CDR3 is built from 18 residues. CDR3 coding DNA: TGCGCCAGCAGCCAAGATCAACGCAGGGACGGCGGCGGGCAGCCCCAGCATCTT. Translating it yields CASSQDQRRDGGGQPQHL.

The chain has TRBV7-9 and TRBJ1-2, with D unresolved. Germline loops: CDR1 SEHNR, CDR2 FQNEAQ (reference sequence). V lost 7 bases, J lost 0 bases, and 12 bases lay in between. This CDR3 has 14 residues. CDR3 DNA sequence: TGTGCCAGCACGGGCCAGCGAGCTAACTATGGCTACACCTTC. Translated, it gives CASTGQRANYGYTF.

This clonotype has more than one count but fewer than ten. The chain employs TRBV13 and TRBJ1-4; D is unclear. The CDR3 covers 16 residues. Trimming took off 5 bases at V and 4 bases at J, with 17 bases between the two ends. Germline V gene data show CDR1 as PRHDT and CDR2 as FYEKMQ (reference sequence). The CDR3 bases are TGTGCCAGCAGCCTGAGTGGAGGGAACGATAATGAAAAACTGTTTTTT. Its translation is CASSLSGGNDNEKLFF.

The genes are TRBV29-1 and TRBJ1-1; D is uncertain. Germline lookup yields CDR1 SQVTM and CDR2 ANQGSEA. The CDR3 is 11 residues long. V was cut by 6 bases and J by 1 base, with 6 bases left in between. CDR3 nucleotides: TGCAGCGTGCCATGGAACACTGAAGCTTTCTTT. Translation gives CSVPWNTEAFF. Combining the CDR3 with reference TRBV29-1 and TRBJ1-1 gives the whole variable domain SAVISQKPSRDICQRGTSLTIQCQVDSQVTMMFWYRQQPGQSLTLIATANQGSEATYESGFVIDKFPISRPNLTFSTLTVSNMSPEDSSIYLCSVPWNTEAFFGQGTRLTVV.

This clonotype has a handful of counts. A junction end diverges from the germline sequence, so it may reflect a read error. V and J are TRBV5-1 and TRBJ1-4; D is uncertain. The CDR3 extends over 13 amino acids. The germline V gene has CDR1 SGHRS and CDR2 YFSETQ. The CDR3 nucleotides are TGCACCAGCAGTTATGACGGTAATGAAAAACTGTTTTTT. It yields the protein CTSSYDGNEKLFF.

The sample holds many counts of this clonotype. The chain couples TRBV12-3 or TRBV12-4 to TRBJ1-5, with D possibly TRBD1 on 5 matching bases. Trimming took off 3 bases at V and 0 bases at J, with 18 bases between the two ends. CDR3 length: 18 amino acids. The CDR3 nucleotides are TGTGCCAGCAGTTTTTCGGGACCGACAGTCTATAGCAATCAGCCCCAGCATTTT. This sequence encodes CASSFSGPTVYSNQPQHF.

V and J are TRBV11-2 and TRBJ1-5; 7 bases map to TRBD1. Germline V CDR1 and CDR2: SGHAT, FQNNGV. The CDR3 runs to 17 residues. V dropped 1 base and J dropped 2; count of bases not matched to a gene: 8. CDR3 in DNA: TGTGCCAGCAGCTTAGTCCAGGGGGTTCAAGGCAATCAGCCCCAGCATTTT. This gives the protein CASSLVQGVQGNQPQHF.

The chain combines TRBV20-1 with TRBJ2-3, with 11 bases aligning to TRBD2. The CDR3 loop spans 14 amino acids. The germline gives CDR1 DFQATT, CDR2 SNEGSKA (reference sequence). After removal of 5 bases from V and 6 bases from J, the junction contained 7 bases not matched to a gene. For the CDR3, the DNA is TGCAGTGCTTCCACTAGCGGGAGACCCGATACGCAGTATTTT. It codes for CSASTSGRPDTQYF.

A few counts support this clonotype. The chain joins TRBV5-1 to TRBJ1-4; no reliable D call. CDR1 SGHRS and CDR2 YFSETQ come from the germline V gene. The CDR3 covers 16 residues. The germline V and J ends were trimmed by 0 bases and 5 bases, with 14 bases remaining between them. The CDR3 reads CASSLAGGRLNEKLFF. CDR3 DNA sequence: TGCGCCAGCAGCTTGGCCGGCGGCAGGTTAAATGAAAAACTGTTTTTT. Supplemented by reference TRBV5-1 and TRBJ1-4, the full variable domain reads KAGVTQTPRYLIKTRGQQVTLSCSPISGHRSVSWYQQTPGQGLQFLFEYFSETQRNKGNFPGRFSGRQFSNSRSEMNVSTLELGDSALYLCASSLAGGRLNEKLFFGSGTQLSVL.

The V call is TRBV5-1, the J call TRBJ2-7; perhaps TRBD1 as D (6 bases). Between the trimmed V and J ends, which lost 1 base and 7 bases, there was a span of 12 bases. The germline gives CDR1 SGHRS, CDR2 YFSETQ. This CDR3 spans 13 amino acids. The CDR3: CASSLLGQGEQYF. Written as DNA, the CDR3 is TGCGCCAGCAGCTTGCTGGGTCAGGGGGAGCAGTACTTC.

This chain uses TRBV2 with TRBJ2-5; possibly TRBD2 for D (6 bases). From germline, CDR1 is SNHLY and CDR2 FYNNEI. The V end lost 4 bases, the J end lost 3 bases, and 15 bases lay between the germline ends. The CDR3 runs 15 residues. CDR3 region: CASSVIGTLKETQYF. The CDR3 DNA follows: TGTGCCAGCAGTGTCATTGGGACTCTTAAAGAGACCCAGTACTTC.

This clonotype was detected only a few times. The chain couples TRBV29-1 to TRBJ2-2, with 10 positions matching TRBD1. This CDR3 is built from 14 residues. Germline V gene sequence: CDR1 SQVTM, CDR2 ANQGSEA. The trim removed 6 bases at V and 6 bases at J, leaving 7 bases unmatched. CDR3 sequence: CSVPAGTGAGELFF. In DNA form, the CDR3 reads TGCAGCGTCCCTGCCGGGACAGGGGCCGGGGAGCTGTTTTTT.

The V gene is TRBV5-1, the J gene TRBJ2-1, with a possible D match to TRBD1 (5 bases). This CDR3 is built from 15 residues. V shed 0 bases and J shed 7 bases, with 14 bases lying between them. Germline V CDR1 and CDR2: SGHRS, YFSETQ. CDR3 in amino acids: CASSLDGPGQNEQFF. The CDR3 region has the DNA TGCGCCAGCAGCTTGGATGGTCCAGGGCAAAATGAGCAGTTCTTC.

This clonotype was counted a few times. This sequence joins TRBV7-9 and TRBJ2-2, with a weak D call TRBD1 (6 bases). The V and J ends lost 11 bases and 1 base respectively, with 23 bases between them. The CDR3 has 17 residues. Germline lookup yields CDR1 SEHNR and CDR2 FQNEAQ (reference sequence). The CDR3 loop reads CAGYRTESYLNTGELFF. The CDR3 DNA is TGTGCCGGCTACAGGACAGAATCATACCTGAACACCGGGGAGCTGTTTTTT.

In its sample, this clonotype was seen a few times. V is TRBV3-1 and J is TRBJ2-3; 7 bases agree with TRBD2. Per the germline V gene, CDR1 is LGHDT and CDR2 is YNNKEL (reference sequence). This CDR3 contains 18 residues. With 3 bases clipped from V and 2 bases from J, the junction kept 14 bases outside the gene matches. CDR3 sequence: CASSHHRRSGAATDTQYF. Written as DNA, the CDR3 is TGTGCCAGCAGCCACCATAGGAGGAGCGGGGCGGCCACAGATACGCAGTATTTT.

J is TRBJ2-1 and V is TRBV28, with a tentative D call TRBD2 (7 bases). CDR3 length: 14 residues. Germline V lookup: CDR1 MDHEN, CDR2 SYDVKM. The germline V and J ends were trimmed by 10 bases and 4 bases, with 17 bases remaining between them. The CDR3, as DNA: TGTGCCACTAAGGGAGGGGGAAGTTACAATGAGCAGTTCTTC. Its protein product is CATKGGGSYNEQFF. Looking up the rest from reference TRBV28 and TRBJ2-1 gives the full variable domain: DVKVTQSSRYLVKRTGEKVFLECVQDMDHENMFWYRQDPGLGLRLIYFSYDVKMKEKGDIPEGYSVSREKKERFSLILESASTNQTSMYLCATKGGGSYNEQFFGPGTRLTVL.